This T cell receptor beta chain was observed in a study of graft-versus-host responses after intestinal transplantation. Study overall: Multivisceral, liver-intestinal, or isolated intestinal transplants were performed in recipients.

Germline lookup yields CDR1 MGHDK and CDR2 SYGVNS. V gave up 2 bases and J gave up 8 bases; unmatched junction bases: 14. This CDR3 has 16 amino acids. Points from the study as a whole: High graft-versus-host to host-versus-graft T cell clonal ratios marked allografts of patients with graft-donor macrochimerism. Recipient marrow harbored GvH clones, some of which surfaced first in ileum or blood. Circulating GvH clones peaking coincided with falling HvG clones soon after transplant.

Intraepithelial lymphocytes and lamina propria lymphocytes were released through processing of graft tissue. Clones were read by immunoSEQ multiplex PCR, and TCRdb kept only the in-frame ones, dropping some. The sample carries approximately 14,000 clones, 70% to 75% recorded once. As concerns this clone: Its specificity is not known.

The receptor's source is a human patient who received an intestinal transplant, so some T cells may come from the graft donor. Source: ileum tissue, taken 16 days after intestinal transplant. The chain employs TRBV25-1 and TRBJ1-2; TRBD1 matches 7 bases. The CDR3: CASSETMAGGLGGYTF. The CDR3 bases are TGTGCCAGCAGTGAAACGATGGCAGGGGGATTGGGCGGCTACACCTTC.